The 9 T cell receptor beta chains below were found in one sample sequenced in a study of OX40 agonist ivuxolimab in advanced cancers. Profiled with immunoSEQ multiplex PCR; TCRdb holds only in-frame clones, not every one. The sample holds almost 70,000 clones, 90% seen once. The input for sequencing was CD4+ or CD8+ T cells sorted from blood, taken in a trial of the OX40 agonist ivuxolimab. These receptors all stem from an adult with an advanced solid tumor such as melanoma, head and neck, liver or kidney cancer.

V is TRBV7-2 and J is TRBJ2-3; D not resolved. Germline values: CDR1 SGHTA, CDR2 FQGNSA. The V end lost 4 bases, the J end lost 2 bases, and 4 bases lay between the germline ends. This CDR3 has 12 residues. In nucleotides, the CDR3 is TGTGCCAGCAGCTCCTACACAGATACGCAGTATTTT. This encodes CASSSYTDTQYF.

This chain connects TRBV4-3 to TRBJ1-2, with D unclear. V dropped 1 base and J dropped 3 bases, with 6 bases sitting between them. This CDR3 comprises 13 residues. Germline V gives CDR1 LGHNA, CDR2 YSLEER. The CDR3 DNA sequence: TGCGCCAGCAGCCAAGGGTTCGACTATGGCTACACCTTC. As protein: CASSQGFDYGYTF.

The rearrangement uses TRBV27 and TRBJ2-3; maybe TRBD2 (5 bases). The CDR3 is 16 amino acids. Germline CDR1 reads MNHEY; CDR2 reads SMNVEV (reference sequence). The germline V and J ends were trimmed by 4 bases and 4 bases, with 18 bases remaining between them. The CDR3 sequence is CASSSPLGPGADTQYF. The CDR3 DNA is TGTGCCAGCAGTTCCCCCTTAGGGCCCGGGGCAGATACGCAGTATTTT.

The chain joins TRBV11-2 to TRBJ1-1, with TRBD1 matching 9 bases. Unmatched junction bases numbered 15, after V lost 4 bases and J lost 0 bases. The CDR3 sequence is 19 residues long. Germline CDR1 is SGHAT and CDR2 is FQNNGV. The CDR3 here is CASSSYRTGEYTMNTEAFF. CDR3 DNA: TGTGCCAGCAGCTCTTACCGGACAGGGGAATACACCATGAACACTGAAGCTTTCTTT. Filled out from reference TRBV11-2 and TRBJ1-1, the complete variable domain reads EAGVAQSPRYKIIEKRQSVAFWCNPISGHATLYWYQQILGQGPKLLIQFQNNGVVDDSQLPKDRFSAERLKGVDSTLKIQPAKLEDSAVYLCASSSYRTGEYTMNTEAFFGQGTRLTVV.

The V call is TRBV10-2, the J call TRBJ2-3; no firm D call. The germline gives CDR1 WSHSY, CDR2 SAAADI. The CDR3 loop spans 13 amino acids. The V end lost 3 bases, the J end lost 3 bases, and 7 bases lay between the germline ends. The CDR3 region has the DNA TGCGCCAGCAGTGACCCCGCGACAGATACGCAGTATTTT. Translation gives CASSDPATDTQYF.

There are a few counts of this clone. This chain uses TRBV29-1 with TRBJ2-5; TRBD2 matches 7 bases. Germline V lookup: CDR1 SQVTM, CDR2 ANQGSEA. This CDR3 has 12 residues. Trimming removed 6 bases from V and 5 bases from J; junction bases left unmatched: 6. DNA for the CDR3: TGCAGCGTAGCGGGACGGGGGGAGACCCAGTACTTC. Its translation: CSVAGRGETQYF.

This clone turned up a few times. V gene TRBV4-1 combines with J gene TRBJ2-7; D call uncertain. Germline V CDR1 and CDR2: MGHRA, YSYEKL. This CDR3 region has 14 residues. V was clipped by 1 base and J by 5 bases, with 12 bases between them. CDR3 sequence: CASSQVPSVHEQYF. Written as DNA, the CDR3 is TGCGCCAGCAGCCAAGTACCATCCGTGCACGAGCAGTACTTC.

V and J are TRBV28 and TRBJ2-1, with TRBD2 identical over 10 bases. The V segment lost 7 bases and the J segment 8 bases; nucleotides outside the gene matches: 5. The CDR3 length is 13 residues. Per the germline V gene, CDR1 is MDHEN and CDR2 is SYDVKM. The CDR3 DNA follows: TGTGCCAGCACAGCGGGAGGGCACGATGAGCAGTTCTTC. The encoded protein is CASTAGGHDEQFF.

Only a few counts were recorded for this clone. CDR3 sequence (DNA): TGTGCCAGCAGCTCAAACCCCGGGACAGGGCCCTATGGCTACACCTTC. Amino acid sequence: CASSSNPGTGPYGYTF. The chain employs TRBV7-3 and TRBJ1-2, with 9 bases aligning to TRBD1. The V gene end was trimmed by 4 bases and the J gene end by 4 bases; junction bases not matched to a gene: 10. This CDR3 is built from 16 residues. CDR1 SGHTA and CDR2 FQGTGA come from the germline V gene.